A single sample is the source of the 5 T cell receptor beta chains below, sequenced in a study of Ad26.COV2.S vaccination and SARS-CoV-2 variants. Clones were sequenced by immunoSEQ multiplex PCR, and TCRdb holds only the in-frame ones, with some missing. The sample shows over 400,000 clones, 85% to 90% of them seen only once. Treatment: some 19 received Ad26.COV2.S at low or high dose, single or two shots; roughly five received placebo; per-sample allocation not given. Sampling occurred on day 63 after the first vaccine or placebo injection. The sample was peripheral blood, taken in a trial of Ad26.COV2.S vaccine versus placebo. These TCRs come from a person aged 18-60 years who received the Ad26.COV2.S COVID-19 vaccine or a placebo.

The chain joins TRBV6-5 to TRBJ1-6; weak D call: TRBD1 (5 bases). The V and J ends lost 7 bases and 4 bases respectively, with 14 bases between them. CDR3 length equals 15 residues. Germline assignment: CDR1 MNHEY and CDR2 SVGAGI. Here the CDR3 reads CASTGQGAYNSPLHF. The CDR3 coding sequence is TGTGCCAGCACAGGGCAGGGAGCGTATAATTCACCCCTCCACTTT.

The chain carries TRBV27 and TRBJ2-7, with D possibly TRBD1 on 5 matching bases. Germline V gene data show CDR1 as MNHEY and CDR2 as SMNVEV (reference sequence). V was clipped by 10 bases and J by 0 bases, with 22 bases between them. CDR3 length: 16 residues. Written as DNA, the CDR3 is TGTGCCACCGCCCCTCTCCTCAGGGTCAACTCCTACGAGCAGTACTTC. This translates into CATAPLLRVNSYEQYF.

The chain couples TRBV2 to TRBJ2-7; D is perhaps TRBD1 (5 bases). The V and J ends lost 11 bases and 5 bases respectively, with 19 bases between them. Per the germline V gene, CDR1 is SNHLY and CDR2 is FYNNEI. The CDR3 length is 13 residues. Here the CDR3 reads CAGQDGSLDEQYF. CDR3 DNA: TGTGCCGGACAAGACGGATCCCTGGACGAGCAGTACTTC.

Details on this clone: This CDR3 is missing its conserved last phenylalanine or tryptophan, likely due to a read error. No DNA is shown, since the ends of the CDR3 on it are uncertain; the CDR3 is the one TCRdb lists. This chain joins TRBV15 and TRBJ2-7; the DNA was not used to check the table's D call, TRBD2. Germline assignment: CDR1 LNHNV and CDR2 YYDKDF (reference sequence). The CDR3 is 12 amino acids long, termini counted. The CDR3 region is CAAQAKLAGSRS.

The chain combines TRBV5-5 with TRBJ1-3; D is unclear. From germline, CDR1 is SGHKS and CDR2 YYEKEE (reference sequence). The length of the CDR3 is 16 residues. V lost 5 bases, J lost 0 bases, and 15 bases lay in between. The CDR3 DNA follows: TGTGCCAGCAGTTCTGGACCTTCCACCTCTGGAAACACCATATATTTT. Translation: CASSSGPSTSGNTIYF.